What follows is one T cell receptor beta chain and its context. The antigen remains undetermined. This entry comes from a study of breast tumors, draining lymph nodes, adjacent tissues. TCRdb called the multiplex PCR reads again in MiXCR, with one record for every CDR3 protein. Among some 230,000 distinct CDR3 sequences listed, less than 45% were seen once. Samples came from axillary lymph nodes draining the breast cancer. Study conclusions and caveats: Data fit most tumor T cells coming from lymph node, expanding in tumor. Tumor TCR diversity was below lymph nodes but above nontumor tissue. Luminal-like breast cancer showed significantly greater tumor-nontumor repertoire similarity than basal-like breast cancer did.

The CDR3 is made up of 17 amino acids. V shed 3 bases and J shed 3 bases, with 19 bases lying between them. Looked up from germline, CDR1 is SGHRS and CDR2 is YFSETQ. This sequence joins TRBV5-1 and TRBJ1-3; possibly TRBD1 for D (6 bases). The origin of this receptor is a female donor with breast cancer. Some clones in this sample may be carry-over from other donors' samples. The sequenced material came from axillary lymph node tissue. The CDR3 region has the DNA TGCGCCAGCAGCTCCACTAGCGGGGGGGGCTTTGGAAACACCATATATTTT. Residues: CASSSTSGGGFGNTIYF.